This T cell receptor beta chain was documented in a study of vaccination and CD4 T cells after COVID-19. The length of the CDR3 is 15 residues. Notes on this clonotype: The antigen is unknown.

The Oncomine TCR Beta short-read assay sequenced DNA from cultured CD4+ T cells. TCRdb re-called the PCR reads with MiXCR, one entry per CDR3 protein. The table lists approximately 15,000 distinct CDR3 sequences, over 40% of them singletons, with roughly 20% in the top ten. Sample treatment: roughly 10-day PBMC culture with coronavirus spike peptide pools or control peptides (ViraFEST assay). The material sequenced was CD4+ T cells from blood, cultured in vitro, taken before SARS-CoV-2 vaccination. This TCR was recovered from a human donor who received a COVID-19 vaccine. The V gene is TRBV21-1, the J gene TRBJ1-1; TRBD1, the table's D call, was not compared with the DNA. TRBV21-1 is a recognized pseudogene. The CDR3 DNA is TGTGCCAGCAGCGCCCAGACAGGGGGAGGCACTGAAGCTTTCTTT. Amino acid sequence: CASSAQTGGGTEAFF.